This TCR beta chain was sequenced for a study of T cell repertoires in cytomegalovirus infection. In germline, CDR1 is MNHNY, CDR2 SVGAGI (reference sequence). The CDR3 runs 15 residues. Trimming stripped 7 bases from V and 7 bases from J, with 19 bases between. With respect to this clonotype: Its antigen is currently unknown.

General study findings and limits: In two of eight donors, the top clonotype was HLA-C-restricted CMV-specific.

TCRdb re-analysed the reads in MiXCR, keeping a single row per CDR3 protein. The table records more than 45,000 distinct CDR3 sequences, more than 25% of them present only once. The rearrangement links TRBV6-6 to TRBJ2-2; D call uncertain. The material sequenced was PBMCs, sequenced either directly or after in vitro stimulation (not recorded which). The sequence came from a human donor in good health (CMV status not recorded). Some clones in this sample may be carry-over from other donors' samples. The CDR3 reads CASKPPPFGDGELFF. The CDR3 nucleotides read TGTGCCAGCAAACCCCCTCCCTTCGGCGACGGGGAGCTGTTTTTT.